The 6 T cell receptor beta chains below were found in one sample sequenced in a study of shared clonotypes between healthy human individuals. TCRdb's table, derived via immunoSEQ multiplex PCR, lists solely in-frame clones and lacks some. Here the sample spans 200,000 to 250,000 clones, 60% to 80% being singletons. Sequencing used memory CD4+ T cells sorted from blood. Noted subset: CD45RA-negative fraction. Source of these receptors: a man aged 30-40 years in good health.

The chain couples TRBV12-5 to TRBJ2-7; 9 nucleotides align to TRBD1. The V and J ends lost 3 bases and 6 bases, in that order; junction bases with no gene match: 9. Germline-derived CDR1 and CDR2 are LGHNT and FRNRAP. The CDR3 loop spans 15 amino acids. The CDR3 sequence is CASGLYRDRAGEQYF. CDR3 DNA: TGTGCTAGTGGTTTATACCGGGACAGGGCGGGCGAGCAGTACTTC.

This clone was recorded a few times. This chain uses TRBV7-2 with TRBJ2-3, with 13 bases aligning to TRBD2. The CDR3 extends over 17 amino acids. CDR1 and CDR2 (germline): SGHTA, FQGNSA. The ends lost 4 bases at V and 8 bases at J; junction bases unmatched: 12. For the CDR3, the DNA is TGTGCCAGCAGCTCCTCGACTAGCGGGAGGACGCCCGGTACGCAGTATTTT. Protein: CASSSSTSGRTPGTQYF.

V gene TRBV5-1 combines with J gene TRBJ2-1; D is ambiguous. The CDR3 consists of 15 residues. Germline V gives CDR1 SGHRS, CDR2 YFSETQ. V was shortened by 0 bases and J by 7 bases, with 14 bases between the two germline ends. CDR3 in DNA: TGCGCCAGCAGCTTGGAGAACCCCCAAGTAAATGAGCAGTTCTTC. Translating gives CASSLENPQVNEQFF.

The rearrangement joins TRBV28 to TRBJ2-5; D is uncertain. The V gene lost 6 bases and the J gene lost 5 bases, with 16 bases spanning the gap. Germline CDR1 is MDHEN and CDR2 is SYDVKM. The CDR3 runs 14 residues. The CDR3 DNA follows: TGTGCCAGCAGGCCAGACCAGAAGCCTGAGACCCAGTACTTC. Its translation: CASRPDQKPETQYF.

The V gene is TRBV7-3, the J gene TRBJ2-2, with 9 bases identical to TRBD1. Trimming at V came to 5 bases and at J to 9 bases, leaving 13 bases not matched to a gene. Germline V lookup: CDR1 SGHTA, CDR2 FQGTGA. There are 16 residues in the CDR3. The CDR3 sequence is CASSITGTGRFRELFF. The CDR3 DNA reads TGTGCCAGCAGCATCACCGGGACAGGGAGGTTTAGGGAGCTGTTTTTT.

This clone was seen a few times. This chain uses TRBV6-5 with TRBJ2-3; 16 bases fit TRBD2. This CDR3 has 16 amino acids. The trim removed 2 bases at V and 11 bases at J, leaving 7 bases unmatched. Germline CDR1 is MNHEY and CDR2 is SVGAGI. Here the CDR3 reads CASSYGGLAGGTLQYF. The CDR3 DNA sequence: TGTGCCAGCAGTTACGGGGGACTAGCGGGAGGGACCCTGCAGTATTTT.